Listed here are 18 T cell receptor beta chains from one sample, sequenced in a study of T-cell reconstitution after alpha-beta-depleted transplantation in children. The library targeted TCRbeta and was prepared with unique molecular identifiers. A single record per CDR3 protein comes from TCRdb applying MiXCR to the PCR reads. The profile shows around 410,000 distinct CDR3 sequences, 11% of them singletons. The sample in question was PBMCs from the stem cell graft donor, obtained from the stem cell graft. The receptors shown here come from a human donor who donated a stem cell graft to a child with acute myeloid leukemia.

In its sample, this clonotype was seen a few times. This chain uses TRBV5-1 with TRBJ2-7; 9 bases line up with TRBD2. Germline CDR1 is SGHRS and CDR2 is YFSETQ. Germline trimming cut 0 bases from V and 11 bases from J; bases unmatched to any gene: 6. This CDR3 region has 13 residues. DNA for the CDR3: TGCGCCAGCAGCTTGGATAGCGGGAGTAATGAGTACTTC. Its translation: CASSLDSGSNEYF.

This chain uses TRBV7-6 with TRBJ1-2; D ambiguous. With 1 base removed from V and 1 base from J, the gap between germline ends came to 4 bases. The CDR3 length is 13 residues. Germline CDR1 SGHVS, CDR2 FNYEAQ. DNA for the CDR3: TGTGCCAGCAGCTTAGATATTAACTATGGCTACACCTTC. The encoded protein is CASSLDINYGYTF. The variable domain in full, with the rest retrieved from reference TRBV7-6 and TRBJ1-2, is GAGVSQSPRYKVTKRGQDVALRCDPISGHVSLYWYRQALGQGPEFLTYFNYEAQQDKSGLPNDRFSAERPEGSISTLTIQRTEQRDSAMYRCASSLDINYGYTFGSGTRLTVV.

This clonotype appeared a few times. The gene calls are TRBV7-2 and TRBJ2-4; 10 bases map to TRBD2. CDR1 and CDR2 (germline): SGHTA, FQGNSA. This CDR3 has 15 residues. V gave up 3 bases and J gave up 9 bases; unmatched junction bases: 8. The CDR3 loop is CASSFEAGGHSIQYF. The CDR3 DNA reads TGTGCCAGCAGCTTTGAAGCGGGGGGGCATAGCATTCAGTACTTC. Variable domain in full (rest from reference TRBV7-2 and TRBJ2-4): GAGVSQSPSNKVTEKGKDVELRCDPISGHTALYWYRQSLGQGLEFLIYFQGNSAPDKSGLPSDRFSAERTGGSVSTLTIQRTQQEDSAVYLCASSFEAGGHSIQYFGAGTRLSVL.

This clonotype has more than one count but fewer than ten. The chain employs TRBV6-2 or TRBV6-3 and TRBJ2-3; 9 bases are a match to TRBD2. J gave up 2 bases and V 4 bases, and 22 bases lay outside the gene matches. Germline CDR1 and CDR2: MNHEY and SVGEGT. The CDR3 contains 21 residues. In DNA, the CDR3 is TGTGCCAGCAGTTTCTCTGGGGATAGAGTAGCGGGAGTTCGGTACACAGATACGCAGTATTTT. This gives the protein CASSFSGDRVAGVRYTDTQYF.

The J gene is TRBJ2-2, the V gene TRBV6-5; D is ambiguous. Trimming cost V 4 bases and J 10 bases, with 7 bases left between them. This CDR3 has 11 residues. Germline values: CDR1 MNHEY, CDR2 SVGAGI. In DNA form, the CDR3 reads TGTGCCAGCAGTTCCGGACCGGAGCTGTTTTTT. It encodes CASSSGPELFF.

The V call is TRBV5-1, the J call TRBJ2-7; 9 bases fit TRBD1. The J segment lost 5 bases and the V segment lost 4 bases, leaving 10 bases of the junction unmatched. Germline CDR1 is SGHRS and CDR2 is YFSETQ. The CDR3 runs 15 residues. In nucleotides, the CDR3 is TGCGCCAGCAGCCGGTGGGCGACAGGGGGAGACGAGCAGTACTTC. Translating it yields CASSRWATGGDEQYF.

The table lists this clonotype with a few counts. The chain employs TRBV20-1 and TRBJ2-1; the D gene is possibly TRBD2 (5 bases). The CDR3 is 14 amino acids. CDR1 DFQATT and CDR2 SNEGSKA come from the germline V gene (reference sequence). The V and J ends lost 5 bases and 1 base respectively, with 12 bases between them. CDR3 nucleotides: TGCAGTGCTGCGCCGGGCGGGTCCTACAATGAGCAGTTCTTC. This translates into CSAAPGGSYNEQFF.

This clonotype was observed a few times. The chain is built from TRBV12-3 or TRBV12-4 and TRBJ2-3; D might be TRBD1 (6 bases). CDR3 size: 14 residues. V lost 11 bases and J lost 0, with 15 bases in between. CDR3 bases: TGTGCCGTTGACAGGCGCCATAGCACAGATACGCAGTATTTT. Its translation: CAVDRRHSTDTQYF.

V usage is TRBV5-4 and J usage is TRBJ1-1, with D possibly TRBD1 on 5 matching bases. There are 15 residues in the CDR3. Trimming shortened V by 0 bases and J by 1 base, and 10 bases separated the two germline ends. CDR1 and CDR2 from the germline V gene are SGHNT and YYREEE (reference sequence). The CDR3 region is CASSLAAGPNTEAFF. As DNA, the CDR3 is TGTGCCAGCAGCTTGGCCGCAGGGCCGAACACTGAAGCTTTCTTT.

This clonotype was observed once. V is TRBV11-3 and J is TRBJ2-3, with a weak D call TRBD2 (7 bases). V was pared by 2 bases and J by 10 bases, with 16 bases between. The CDR3 has 14 residues. The V gene's germline CDR1 is SGHNT and CDR2 YENEEA. For the CDR3, the DNA is TGTGCCAGCAGCTTAAGGGGGGAGGGCCGGGCGCAGTATTTT. Protein: CASSLRGEGRAQYF.

This clonotype was counted ten times or more. J is TRBJ2-4 and V is TRBV7-8, with D uncertain. V lost 4 bases to trimming and J lost 0 bases, with 22 bases between them. CDR3 length equals 19 residues. Germline CDR1 and CDR2: SGHVS and FQNEAQ. The CDR3 protein is CASSYTWVGKSIAKNIQYF. In DNA, the CDR3 is TGTGCCAGCAGCTACACCTGGGTCGGAAAATCTATAGCCAAAAACATTCAGTACTTC. The full variable domain, its missing parts supplied by reference TRBV7-8 and TRBJ2-4, is GAGVSQSPRYKVAKRGQDVALRCDPISGHVSLFWYQQALGQGPEFLTYFQNEAQLDKSGLPSDRFFAERPEGSVSTLKIQRTQQEDSAVYLCASSYTWVGKSIAKNIQYFGAGTRLSVL.

This clonotype occurred many times. J is TRBJ2-1 and V is TRBV9; 9 bases line up with TRBD2. V dropped 0 bases and J dropped 4; count of bases not matched to a gene: 5. In germline, CDR1 is SGDLS, CDR2 YYNGEE. The CDR3 is made up of 16 amino acids. The CDR3 here is CASSVGQTSGYNEQFF. In DNA form, the CDR3 reads TGTGCCAGCAGCGTAGGTCAGACTAGCGGATACAATGAGCAGTTCTTC.

The chain uses TRBV20-1 and TRBJ2-1, with 10 bases identical to TRBD2. V trimming: 6 bases; J trimming: 6 bases; junction bases outside the gene matches: 8. Germline CDR1 is DFQATT and CDR2 is SNEGSKA (reference sequence). The CDR3 is 14 amino acids. The CDR3, as DNA: TGCAGTGCGAAGGGACTAGCGAGGCGCAATGAGCAGTTCTTC. The encoded protein is CSAKGLARRNEQFF.

The chain's CDR3 is CASSPWVAGEGSYEQYF. The CDR3 DNA is TGTGCCAGCTCACCCTGGGTTGCGGGAGAGGGATCCTACGAGCAGTACTTC. The V gene is TRBV18, the J gene TRBJ2-7; 7 bases match TRBD2. Unmatched junction bases numbered 12, after V lost 3 bases and J lost 1 base. CDR3 length equals 17 residues. Looked up from germline, CDR1 is KGHSH and CDR2 is LQKENI.

This clonotype showed up many times. The chain combines TRBV9 with TRBJ2-1; 10 bases map to TRBD2. The ends lost 3 bases at V and 4 bases at J; junction bases unmatched: 7. The length of the CDR3 is 16 residues. The V gene's germline CDR1 is SGDLS and CDR2 YYNGEE. The CDR3 loop reads CASSATSGTSYNEQFF. The CDR3 DNA is TGTGCCAGCAGCGCAACTAGCGGGACGAGTTACAATGAGCAGTTCTTC. The entire variable domain, with the rest obtained from reference TRBV9 and TRBJ2-1, is as follows: DSGVTQTPKHLITATGQRVTLRCSPRSGDLSVYWYQQSLDQGLQFLIQYYNGEERAKGNILERFSAQQFPDLHSELNLSSLELGDSALYFCASSATSGTSYNEQFFGPGTRLTVL.

This clonotype came up many times. This CDR3 reads CASSVGSRDFSGGATETQYF. CDR3 bases: TGTGCCAGCAGCGTAGGCTCCAGGGACTTTAGCGGGGGGGCCACAGAGACCCAGTACTTC. This chain connects TRBV9 to TRBJ2-5; 11 bases are a match to TRBD2. The trim removed 0 bases at V and 4 bases at J, leaving 17 bases unmatched. CDR3 length: 20 amino acids. Germline-derived CDR1 and CDR2 are SGDLS and YYNGEE.

The chain is built from TRBV9 and TRBJ2-1, with D possibly being TRBD1 (5 bases). This CDR3 is built from 13 residues. V was cut by 3 bases and J by 10 bases, with 14 bases left in between. Per the germline V gene, CDR1 is SGDLS and CDR2 is YYNGEE. DNA for the CDR3: TGTGCCAGCAGCGCGACCAGGACAACAGAGCAGTTCTTC. Protein product: CASSATRTTEQFF.

The chain employs TRBV29-1 and TRBJ2-5; perhaps TRBD2 as D (6 bases). CDR1 is SQVTM and CDR2 is ANQGSEA in the germline V gene. Trimming stripped 4 bases from V and 5 bases from J, with 29 bases between. The CDR3 consists of 18 residues. CDR3 nucleotides: TGCAGCGTTGCAGCTTGGCGGGGAGGATTCAAAGGAGGGGAGACCCAGTACTTC. Its translation is CSVAAWRGGFKGGETQYF. The variable domain in full, completed from reference TRBV29-1 and TRBJ2-5, reads SAVISQKPSRDICQRGTSLTIQCQVDSQVTMMFWYRQQPGQSLTLIATANQGSEATYESGFVIDKFPISRPNLTFSTLTVSNMSPEDSSIYLCSVAAWRGGFKGGETQYFGPGTRLLVL.